This T cell receptor beta chain was captured by sequencing in a study of blood T cells in healthy people across ages. For the second PCR, which ran for about 7 to 12 cycles, a sample-barcoded 5' primer and a J-beta primer mix were used. MiXCR was run by TCRdb on the 5' RACE reads, yielding one entry per CDR3 protein. The sample carries around 1.1 million distinct CDR3 sequences, roughly two fifths recorded once. This clonotype was counted only a few times. V dropped 3 bases and J dropped 0 bases, with 15 bases sitting between them. This CDR3 spans 16 amino acids. Samples had at least 7 million PBMCs isolated from them.

The sequence was collected from a man aged 18 to 29 in good health. The rearrangement uses TRBV12-3 or TRBV12-4 and TRBJ2-7, with TRBD2 as a possible D gene (6 bases). Sequencing used blood. The CDR3 loop is CASSLGGRKSSYEQYF. The CDR3 DNA follows: TGTGCCAGCAGTTTGGGGGGACGGAAGAGCTCCTACGAGCAGTACTTC.